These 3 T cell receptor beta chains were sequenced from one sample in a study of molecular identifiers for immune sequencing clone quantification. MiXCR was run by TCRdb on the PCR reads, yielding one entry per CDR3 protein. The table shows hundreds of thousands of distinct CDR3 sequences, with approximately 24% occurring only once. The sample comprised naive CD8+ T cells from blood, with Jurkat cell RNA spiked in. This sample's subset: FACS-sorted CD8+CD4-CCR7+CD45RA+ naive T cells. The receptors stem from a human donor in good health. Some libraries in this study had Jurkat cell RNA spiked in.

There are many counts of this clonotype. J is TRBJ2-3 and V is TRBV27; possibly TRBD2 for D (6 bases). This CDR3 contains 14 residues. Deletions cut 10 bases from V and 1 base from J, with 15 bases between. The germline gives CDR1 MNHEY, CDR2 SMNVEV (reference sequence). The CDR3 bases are TGTGCCACAACGGCGGGGTACGGCACAGATACGCAGTATTTT. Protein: CATTAGYGTDTQYF.

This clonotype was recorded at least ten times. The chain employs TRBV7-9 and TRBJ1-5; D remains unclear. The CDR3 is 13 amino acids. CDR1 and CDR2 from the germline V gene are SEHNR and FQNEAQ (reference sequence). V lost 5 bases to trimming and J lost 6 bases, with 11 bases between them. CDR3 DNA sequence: TGTGCCAGCAGCACCCTTTCAGGTCAGCCCCAGCATTTT. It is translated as CASSTLSGQPQHF.

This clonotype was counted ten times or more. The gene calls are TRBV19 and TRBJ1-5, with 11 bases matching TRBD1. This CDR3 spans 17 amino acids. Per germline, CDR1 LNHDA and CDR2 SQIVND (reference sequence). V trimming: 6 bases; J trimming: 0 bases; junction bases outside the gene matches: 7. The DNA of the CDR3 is TGTGCCAGTAGGCCGGACAGGGGGCCATATAGCAATCAGCCCCAGCATTTT. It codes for CASRPDRGPYSNQPQHF.